This T cell receptor (beta chain) was sequenced in a study of blood T cell repertoires in COVID-19. Looking at the study overall: The study drew acute and convalescent COVID-19 samples from the United States, Italy and Spain.

Participants were aged about 18 to 90 years, lived in some 23 US areas, and enrolled virtually. Membership in each cohort depended on participant-reported clinical history. Trimming removed 0 bases from V and 7 bases from J; junction bases left unmatched: 3. The CDR3 extends over 16 amino acids. The V gene's germline CDR1 is SGDLS and CDR2 YYNGEE. The table came from immunoSEQ multiplex PCR; TCRdb's copy has only in-frame clones and leaves some out. Of about 130,000 clones in the sample, about four fifths are singletons; the top ten hold 7% to 10%. The sequence was collected from a man aged 50 or older who had recovered from COVID-19. Material for sequencing was PBMCs or T cells enriched from blood (not recorded which). The chain uses TRBV9 and TRBJ2-3; TRBD2 aligns across 15 bases. The chain's CDR3 is CASSVGTSGGVYTQYF. DNA of the CDR3: TGTGCCAGCAGCGTAGGGACTAGCGGGGGGGTGTATACGCAGTATTTT.